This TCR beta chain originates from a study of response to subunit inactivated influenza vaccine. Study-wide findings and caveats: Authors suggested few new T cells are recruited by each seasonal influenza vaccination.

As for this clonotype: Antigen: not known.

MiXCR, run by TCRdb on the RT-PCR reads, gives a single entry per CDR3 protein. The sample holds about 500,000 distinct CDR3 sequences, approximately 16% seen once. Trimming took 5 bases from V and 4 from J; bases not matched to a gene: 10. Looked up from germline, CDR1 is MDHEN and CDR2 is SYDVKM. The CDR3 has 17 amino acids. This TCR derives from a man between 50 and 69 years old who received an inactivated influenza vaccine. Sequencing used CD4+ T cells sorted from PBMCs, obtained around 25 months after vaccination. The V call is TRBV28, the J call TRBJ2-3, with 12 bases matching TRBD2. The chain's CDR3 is CASSLAGGPRGADTQYF. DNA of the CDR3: TGTGCCAGCAGTCTAGCGGGAGGGCCGAGGGGGGCAGATACGCAGTATTTT. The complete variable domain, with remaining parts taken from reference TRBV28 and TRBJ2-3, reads DVKVTQSSRYLVKRTGEKVFLECVQDMDHENMFWYRQDPGLGLRLIYFSYDVKMKEKGDIPEGYSVSREKKERFSLILESASTNQTSMYLCASSLAGGPRGADTQYFGPGTRLTVL.